The 3 T cell receptor beta chains below were found in one sample sequenced in a study of neoadjuvant anti-PD-1 for oral cavity cancer. Described time point: after neoadjuvant nivolumab, at surgical resection. TCRdb's table, derived via immunoSEQ multiplex PCR, lists solely in-frame clones and lacks some. The profile shows roughly 68,000 clones, 80% to 90% of them singletons. The input for sequencing was PBMCs, taken after nivolumab (anti-PD-1) treatment. The receptors come from a person between 35 and 79 years old with oral cavity squamous cell carcinoma.

This chain joins TRBV4-1 and TRBJ1-3; D is unresolved. The CDR3 runs to 14 residues. Between the trimmed V and J ends, which lost 2 bases and 7 bases, there was a span of 12 bases. Germline CDR1 and CDR2: MGHRA and YSYEKL. CDR3 in amino acids: CASSQLARRNTIYF. CDR3 sequence (DNA): TGCGCCAGCAGCCAACTGGCCCGGCGCAACACCATATATTTT.

The chain joins TRBV12-5 to TRBJ2-3; tentatively, D is TRBD2 (7 bases). The CDR3 has 16 amino acids. Germline CDR1 and CDR2: LGHNT and FRNRAP. V lost 5 bases, J lost 2 bases, and 17 bases lay in between. As DNA, the CDR3 is TGTGCTAGTGGTAGAGCGGGACACAAATTCACAGATACGCAGTATTTT. Protein sequence: CASGRAGHKFTDTQYF.

The chain has TRBV10-3 and TRBJ2-1; 12 bases are shared with TRBD2. J gave up 7 bases and V 7 bases, and 8 bases lay outside the gene matches. The length of the CDR3 is 15 residues. Germline CDR1 and CDR2: ENHRY and SYGVKD. The CDR3 DNA follows: TGTGCCATCAATCGACTAGCGGGAGCGCGGAATGAGCAGTTCTTC. Translation: CAINRLAGARNEQFF.